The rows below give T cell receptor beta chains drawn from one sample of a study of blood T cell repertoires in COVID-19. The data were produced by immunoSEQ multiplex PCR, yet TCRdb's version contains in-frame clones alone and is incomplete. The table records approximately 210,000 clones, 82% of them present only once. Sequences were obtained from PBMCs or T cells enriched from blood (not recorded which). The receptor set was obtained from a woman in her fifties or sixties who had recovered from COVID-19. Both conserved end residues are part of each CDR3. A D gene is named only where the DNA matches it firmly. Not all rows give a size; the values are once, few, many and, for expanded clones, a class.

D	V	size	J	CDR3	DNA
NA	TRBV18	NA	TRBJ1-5	CASSPWTTHSNQPQHF	TGTGCCAGCTCGCCTTGGACAACTCATAGCAATCAGCCCCAGCATTTT
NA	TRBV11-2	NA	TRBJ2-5	CASSLGVRGDQETQYF	TGTGCCAGCAGCTTAGGAGTCAGGGGGGACCAAGAGACCCAGTACTTC
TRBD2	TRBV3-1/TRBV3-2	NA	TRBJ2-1	CASRYGTSGRTGEQFF	TGTGCCAGCAGATACGGGACTAGCGGGAGGACCGGGGAGCAGTTCTTC
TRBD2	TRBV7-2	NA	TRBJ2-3	CASSLPSGGARTQYF	TGTGCCAGCAGCTTACCTAGCGGGGGGGCCAGAACGCAGTATTTT
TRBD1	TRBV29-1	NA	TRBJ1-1	CSTHRGTEAFF	TGCAGCACACACAGGGGCACTGAAGCTTTCTTT
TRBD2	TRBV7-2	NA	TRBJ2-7	CASSSSGRSYEQYF	TGTGCCAGCAGTTCTAGCGGGAGGTCCTACGAGCAGTACTTC
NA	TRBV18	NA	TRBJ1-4	CASSRKVGDSNEKLFF	TGTGCCAGCTCACGCAAAGTAGGAGACAGTAATGAAAAACTGTTTTTT
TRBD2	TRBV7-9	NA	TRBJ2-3	CASSGSGGARTDTQYF	TGTGCCAGCAGCGGTAGCGGGGGGGCCAGGACAGATACGCAGTATTTT
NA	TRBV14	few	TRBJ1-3	CASSQDSSGFGNTIYF	TGTGCCAGCAGCCAAGATAGCTCGGGTTTTGGAAACACCATATATTTT
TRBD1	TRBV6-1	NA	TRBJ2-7	CASSEARTGGNEQYF	TGTGCCAGCAGTGAAGCCCGGACAGGGGGCAACGAGCAGTACTTC
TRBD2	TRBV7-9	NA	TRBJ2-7	CASSLLAGGYEQYF	TGTGCCAGCAGCTTACTAGCGGGAGGGTACGAGCAGTACTTC
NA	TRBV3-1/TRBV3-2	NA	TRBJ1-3	CASSRSGAGNTIYF	TGTGCCAGCAGCCGATCAGGGGCAGGAAACACCATATATTTT
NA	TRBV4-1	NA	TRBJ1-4	CASSQGSLGGEKLFF	TGCGCCAGCAGCCAAGGGTCTCTAGGAGGTGAAAAACTGTTTTTT
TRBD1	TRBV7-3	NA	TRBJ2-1	CASSIQPGQGFNEQFF	TGTGCCAGCAGCATCCAACCGGGACAGGGGTTTAATGAGCAGTTCTTC
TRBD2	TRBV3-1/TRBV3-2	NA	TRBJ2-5	CASSHGGGQETQYF	TGTGCCAGCAGTCATGGGGGGGGGCAAGAGACCCAGTACTTC
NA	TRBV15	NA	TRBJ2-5	CATSRVSETQYF	TGTGCCACCAGCAGAGTATCAGAGACCCAGTACTTC
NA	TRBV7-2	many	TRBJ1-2	CASSLSADGGGYTF	TGTGCCAGCAGCTTAAGCGCAGATGGCGGAGGCTACACCTTC
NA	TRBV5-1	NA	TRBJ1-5	CASSFGAGGQPQHF	TGCGCCAGCAGCTTCGGAGCAGGAGGACAGCCCCAGCATTTT
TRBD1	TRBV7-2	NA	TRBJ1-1	CASSLEGASTEAFF	TGTGCCAGCAGCTTAGAGGGGGCCAGCACTGAAGCTTTCTTT
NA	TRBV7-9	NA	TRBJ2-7	CASSLRGSDYEQYF	TGTGCCAGCAGCTTAAGAGGGAGTGACTACGAGCAGTACTTC
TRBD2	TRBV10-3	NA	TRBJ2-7	CAISGGAGREYEQYF	TGTGCCATCAGCGGGGGGGCGGGAAGAGAATACGAGCAGTACTTC
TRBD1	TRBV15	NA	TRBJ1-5	CATSREAGTGHSNQPQHF	TGTGCCACCAGCAGAGAAGCCGGGACAGGGCACAGCAATCAGCCCCAGCATTTT
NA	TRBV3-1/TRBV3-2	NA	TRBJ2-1	CASSQGRDSNYNEQFF	TGTGCCAGCAGCCAAGGCAGGGACTCGAACTACAATGAGCAGTTCTTC
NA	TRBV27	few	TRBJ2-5	CASSPYGGGRETQYF	TGTGCCAGCAGTCCCTACGGGGGTGGTAGAGAGACCCAGTACTTC
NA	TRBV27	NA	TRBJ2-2	CASSFRTGELFF	TGTGCCAGCAGTTTTCGCACCGGGGAGCTGTTTTTT
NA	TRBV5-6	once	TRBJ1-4	CASSLRNRAPNEKLFF	TGTGCCAGCAGCTTAAGAAACCGAGCACCTAATGAAAAACTGTTTTTT
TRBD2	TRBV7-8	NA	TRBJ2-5	CASSHVRAGGTQYF	TGTGCCAGCAGCCACGTGAGGGCGGGGGGGACCCAGTACTTC
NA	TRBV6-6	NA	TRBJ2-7	CASSNLGGREQYF	TGTGCCAGCAGTAATTTAGGAGGTAGGGAGCAGTACTTC
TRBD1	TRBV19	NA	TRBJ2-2	CASRLTGGITGELFF	TGTGCCAGTAGGCTGACAGGGGGGATCACCGGGGAGCTGTTTTTT
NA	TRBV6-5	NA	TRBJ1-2	CASSFGRGYTF	TGTGCCAGCAGTTTTGGGAGGGGCTACACCTTC
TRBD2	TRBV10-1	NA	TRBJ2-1	CASSDEASGSRNEQFF	TGCGCCAGCAGTGACGAGGCTAGCGGGAGTAGGAATGAGCAGTTCTTC
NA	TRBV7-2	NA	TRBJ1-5	CASRARDQPQHF	TGTGCCAGCAGGGCCAGGGATCAGCCCCAGCATTTT
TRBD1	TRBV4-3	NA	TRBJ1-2	CASSQSGTGAINYGYTF	TGCGCCAGCAGCCAATCCGGGACAGGGGCGATTAACTATGGCTACACCTTC
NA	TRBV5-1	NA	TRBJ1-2	CASSPHPGLVYGYTF	TGCGCCAGCAGCCCGCACCCTGGACTGGTCTATGGCTACACCTTC
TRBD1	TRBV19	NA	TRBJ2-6	CASSEGQVAGANVLTF	TGTGCCAGTAGTGAGGGACAGGTCGCTGGGGCCAACGTCCTGACTTTC
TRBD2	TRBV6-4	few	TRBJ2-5	CASSDQAGGFETQYF	TGTGCCAGCAGTGATCAAGCGGGAGGATTTGAGACCCAGTACTTC
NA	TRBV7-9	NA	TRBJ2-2	CASSSPGLTTGELFF	TGTGCCAGCAGCTCACCGGGACTCACGACCGGGGAGCTGTTTTTT
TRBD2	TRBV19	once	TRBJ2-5	CASKEVGRASQETQYF	TGTGCCAGTAAAGAGGTAGGGAGGGCAAGCCAAGAGACCCAGTACTTC
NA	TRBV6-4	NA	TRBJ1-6	CASIWEEEAGNWGNNSPLHF	TGTGCCAGCATTTGGGAGGAAGAGGCCGGTAACTGGGGGAATAATTCACCCCTCCACTTT
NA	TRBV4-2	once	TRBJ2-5	CASSTLGGARGFQETQYF	TGTGCCAGCAGCACCCTGGGGGGGGCGCGGGGTTTCCAAGAGACCCAGTACTTC
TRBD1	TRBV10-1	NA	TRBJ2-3	CATGQGTDTQYF	TGCGCCACCGGACAGGGCACAGATACGCAGTATTTT
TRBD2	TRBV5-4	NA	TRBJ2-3	CASSSTSDSTDTQYF	TGTGCCAGCAGCTCGACTAGCGATAGCACAGATACGCAGTATTTT
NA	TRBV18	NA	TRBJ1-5	CASSPLEVGGNQPQHF	TGTGCCAGCTCCCCACTTGAAGTAGGAGGCAATCAGCCCCAGCATTTT
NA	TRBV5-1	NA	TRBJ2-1	CASNSGQGYLAGMNEQFF	TGCGCCAGCAACTCGGGACAGGGATACCTAGCGGGGATGAATGAGCAGTTCTTC
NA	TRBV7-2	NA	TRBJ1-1	CASSLAFGRNTEAFF	TGTGCCAGCAGCTTAGCGTTCGGGAGGAACACTGAAGCTTTCTTT
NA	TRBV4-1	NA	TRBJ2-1	CASSSTSLEQFF	TGCGCCAGCAGCTCAACTTCTTTGGAGCAGTTCTTC
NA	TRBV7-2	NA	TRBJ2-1	CASKEDWRNEQFF	TGTGCCAGCAAAGAAGACTGGCGCAATGAGCAGTTCTTC
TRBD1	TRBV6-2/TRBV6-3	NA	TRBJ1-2	CASSPGQGNYGYTF	TGTGCCAGCAGTCCCGGACAGGGCAACTATGGCTACACCTTC
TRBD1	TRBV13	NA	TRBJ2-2	CASSRTGNTGELFF	TGTGCCAGCAGCCGGACAGGGAACACCGGGGAGCTGTTTTTT
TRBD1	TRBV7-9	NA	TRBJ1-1	CASGGQGESAFF	TGTGCCAGCGGAGGACAGGGCGAATCGGCTTTCTTT
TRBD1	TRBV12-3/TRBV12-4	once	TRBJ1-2	CASTHRGHGYTF	TGTGCCAGCACCCACAGGGGGCATGGCTACACCTTC
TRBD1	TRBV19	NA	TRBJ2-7	CASSPDRVGGEQYF	TGTGCCAGTAGTCCGGACAGGGTGGGAGGCGAGCAGTACTTC
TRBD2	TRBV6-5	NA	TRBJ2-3	CASRRSGGATDTQYF	TGTGCCAGCCGGAGGAGCGGGGGGGCCACAGATACGCAGTATTTT
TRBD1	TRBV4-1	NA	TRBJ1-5	CASSQDYETGGTGQPQHF	TGCGCCAGCAGCCAAGATTACGAGACAGGGGGCACAGGCCAGCCCCAGCATTTT
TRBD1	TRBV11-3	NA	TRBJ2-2	CASSLRDRSTGELFF	TGTGCCAGCAGCTTACGGGACAGATCCACCGGGGAGCTGTTTTTT